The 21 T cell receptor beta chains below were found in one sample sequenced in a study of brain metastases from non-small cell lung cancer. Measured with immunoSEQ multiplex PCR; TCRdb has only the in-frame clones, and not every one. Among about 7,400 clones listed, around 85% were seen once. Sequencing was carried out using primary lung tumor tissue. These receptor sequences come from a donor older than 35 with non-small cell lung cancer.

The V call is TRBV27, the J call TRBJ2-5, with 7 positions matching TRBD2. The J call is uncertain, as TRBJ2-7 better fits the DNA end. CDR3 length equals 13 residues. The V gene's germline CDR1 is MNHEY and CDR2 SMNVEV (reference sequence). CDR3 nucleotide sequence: TGTGCCAGCAGTTTTACGGGGGGCTACGAGCAGTACTTC. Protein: CASSFTGGYEQYF.

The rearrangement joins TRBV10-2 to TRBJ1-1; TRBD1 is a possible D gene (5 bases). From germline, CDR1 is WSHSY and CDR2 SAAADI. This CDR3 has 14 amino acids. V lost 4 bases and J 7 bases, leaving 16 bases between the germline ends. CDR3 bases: TGCGCCAGCAGTGTACGGGACGTAAAGGGTGAAGCTTTCTTT. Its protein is CASSVRDVKGEAFF.

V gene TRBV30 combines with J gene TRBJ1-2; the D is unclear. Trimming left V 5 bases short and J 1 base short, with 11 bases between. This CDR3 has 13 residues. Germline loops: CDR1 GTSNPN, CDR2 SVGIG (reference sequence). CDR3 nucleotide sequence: TGTGCCTGGTCCCCAGGCAGTAACTATGGCTACACCTTC. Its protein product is CAWSPGSNYGYTF.

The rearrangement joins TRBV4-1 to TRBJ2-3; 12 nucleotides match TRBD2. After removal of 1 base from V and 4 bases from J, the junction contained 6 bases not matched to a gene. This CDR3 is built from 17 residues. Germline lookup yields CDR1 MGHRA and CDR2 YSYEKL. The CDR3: CASSQVATSGGADTQYF. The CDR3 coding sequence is TGCGCCAGCAGCCAAGTGGCGACTAGCGGGGGCGCAGATACGCAGTATTTT.

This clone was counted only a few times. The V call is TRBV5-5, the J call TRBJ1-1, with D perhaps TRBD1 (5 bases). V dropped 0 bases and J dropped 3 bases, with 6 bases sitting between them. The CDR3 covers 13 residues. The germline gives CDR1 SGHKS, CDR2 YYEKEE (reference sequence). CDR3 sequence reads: CASSLEQDTEAFF. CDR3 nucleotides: TGTGCCAGCAGCTTGGAACAGGACACTGAAGCTTTCTTT.

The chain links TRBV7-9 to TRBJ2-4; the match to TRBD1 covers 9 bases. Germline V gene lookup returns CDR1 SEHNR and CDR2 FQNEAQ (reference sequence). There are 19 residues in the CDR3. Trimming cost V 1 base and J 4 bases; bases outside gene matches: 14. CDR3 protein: CASSLVGTGRFLRKNIQYF. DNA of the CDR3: TGTGCCAGCAGCTTAGTTGGGACAGGGAGGTTTCTGAGGAAAAACATTCAGTACTTC.

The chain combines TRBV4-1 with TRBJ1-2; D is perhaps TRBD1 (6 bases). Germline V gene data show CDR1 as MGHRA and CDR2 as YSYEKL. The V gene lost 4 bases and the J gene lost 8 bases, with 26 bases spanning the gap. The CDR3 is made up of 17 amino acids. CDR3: CASSRVPEGGEGGGYTF. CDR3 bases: TGCGCCAGCAGCCGAGTTCCTGAGGGGGGGGAAGGTGGAGGCTACACCTTC.

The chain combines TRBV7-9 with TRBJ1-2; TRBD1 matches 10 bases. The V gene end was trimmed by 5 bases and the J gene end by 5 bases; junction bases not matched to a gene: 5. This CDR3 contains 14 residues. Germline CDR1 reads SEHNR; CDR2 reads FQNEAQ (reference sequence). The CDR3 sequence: CASSQRQGAYGYTF. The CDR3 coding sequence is TGTGCCAGCAGCCAAAGACAGGGGGCGTATGGCTACACCTTC.

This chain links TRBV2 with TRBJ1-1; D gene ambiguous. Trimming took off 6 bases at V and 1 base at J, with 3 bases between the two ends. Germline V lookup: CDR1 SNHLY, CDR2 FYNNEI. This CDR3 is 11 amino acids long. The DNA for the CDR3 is TGTGCCAGCAGCCCGAACACTGAAGCTTTCTTT. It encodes CASSPNTEAFF.

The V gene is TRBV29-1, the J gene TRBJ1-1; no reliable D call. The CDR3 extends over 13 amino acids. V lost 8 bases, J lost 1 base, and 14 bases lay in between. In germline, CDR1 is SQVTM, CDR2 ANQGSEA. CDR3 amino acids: CSSRGGPNTEAFF. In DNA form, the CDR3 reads TGCAGCTCCCGGGGAGGGCCGAACACTGAAGCTTTCTTT.

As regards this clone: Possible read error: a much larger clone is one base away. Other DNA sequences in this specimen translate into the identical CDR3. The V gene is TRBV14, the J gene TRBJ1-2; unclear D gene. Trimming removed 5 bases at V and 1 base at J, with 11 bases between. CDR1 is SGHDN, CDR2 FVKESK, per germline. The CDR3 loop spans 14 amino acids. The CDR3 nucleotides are TGTGCCAGCAGCAGCCGAGGGATTAACTATGGCTACACCTTC. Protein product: CASSSRGINYGYTF.

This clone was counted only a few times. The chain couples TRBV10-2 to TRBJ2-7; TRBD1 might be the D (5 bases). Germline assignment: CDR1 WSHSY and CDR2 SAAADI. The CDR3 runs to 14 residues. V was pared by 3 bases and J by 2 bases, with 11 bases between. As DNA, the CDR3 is TGCGCCAGCAGTGAAAGTTGGGGCCCCTACGAGCAGTACTTC. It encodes CASSESWGPYEQYF.

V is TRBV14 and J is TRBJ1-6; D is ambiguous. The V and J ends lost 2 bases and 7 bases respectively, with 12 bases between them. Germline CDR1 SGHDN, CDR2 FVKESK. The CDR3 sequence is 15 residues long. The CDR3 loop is CASSQLGIGNSPLHF. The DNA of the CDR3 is TGTGCCAGCAGCCAATTGGGGATCGGGAATTCACCCCTCCACTTT.

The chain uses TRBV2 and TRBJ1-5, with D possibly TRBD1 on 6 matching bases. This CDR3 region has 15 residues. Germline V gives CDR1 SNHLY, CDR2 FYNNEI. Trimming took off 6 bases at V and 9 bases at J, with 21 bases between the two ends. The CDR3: CASRDQGLGGLPQHF. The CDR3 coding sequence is TGTGCCAGCAGAGACCAGGGGCTAGGGGGGTTGCCCCAGCATTTT.

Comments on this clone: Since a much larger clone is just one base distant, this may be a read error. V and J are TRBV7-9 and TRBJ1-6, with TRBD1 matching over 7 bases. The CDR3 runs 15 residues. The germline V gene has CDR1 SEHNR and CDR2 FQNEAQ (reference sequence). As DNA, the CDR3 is TGTGCCAGCAGCTTAGTGGACAGGAGGAATTCACCCCTCTACTTT. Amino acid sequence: CASSLVDRRNSPLYF.

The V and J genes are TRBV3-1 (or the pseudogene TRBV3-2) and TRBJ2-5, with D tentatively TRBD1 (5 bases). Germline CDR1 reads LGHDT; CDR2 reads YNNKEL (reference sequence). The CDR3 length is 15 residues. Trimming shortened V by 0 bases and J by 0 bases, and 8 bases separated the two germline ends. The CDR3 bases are TGTGCCAGCAGCCAAGATCAGGACAACCAAGAGACCCAGTACTTC. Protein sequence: CASSQDQDNQETQYF.

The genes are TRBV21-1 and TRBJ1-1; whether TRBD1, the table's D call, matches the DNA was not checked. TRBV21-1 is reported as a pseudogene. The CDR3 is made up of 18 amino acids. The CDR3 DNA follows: TGTGCCAGCAGCAAAATTCCCCCTTCAACAGGGGCGGGCACTGAAGCTTTCTTT. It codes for CASSKIPPSTGAGTEAFF.

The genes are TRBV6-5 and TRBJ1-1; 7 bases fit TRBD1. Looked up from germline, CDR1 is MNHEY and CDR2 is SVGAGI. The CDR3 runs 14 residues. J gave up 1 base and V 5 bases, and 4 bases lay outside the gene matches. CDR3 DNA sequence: TGTGCCAGCAGTCCGAGACAGGGGAACACTGAAGCTTTCTTT. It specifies CASSPRQGNTEAFF.

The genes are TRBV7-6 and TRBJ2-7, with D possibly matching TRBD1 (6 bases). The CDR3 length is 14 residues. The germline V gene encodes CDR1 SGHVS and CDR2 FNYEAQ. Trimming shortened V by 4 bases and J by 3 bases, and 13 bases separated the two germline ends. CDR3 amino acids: CASSSKDSFYEQYF. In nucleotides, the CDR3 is TGTGCCAGCAGCTCGAAGGACAGTTTCTACGAGCAGTACTTC.

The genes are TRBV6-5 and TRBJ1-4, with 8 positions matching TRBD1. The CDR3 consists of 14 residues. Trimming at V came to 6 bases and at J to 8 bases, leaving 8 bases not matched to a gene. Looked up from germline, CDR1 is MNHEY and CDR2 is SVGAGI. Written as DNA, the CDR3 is TGTGCCAGCAGCCTAGGACAGGGATCAGAAAAACTGTTTTTT. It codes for CASSLGQGSEKLFF.

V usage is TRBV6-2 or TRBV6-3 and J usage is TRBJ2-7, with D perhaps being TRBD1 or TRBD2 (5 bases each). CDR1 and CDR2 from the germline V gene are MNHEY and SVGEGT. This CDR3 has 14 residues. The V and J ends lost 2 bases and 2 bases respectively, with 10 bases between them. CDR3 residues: CASSYTMGPYEQYF. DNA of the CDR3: TGTGCCAGCAGTTACACCATGGGACCCTACGAGCAGTACTTC.